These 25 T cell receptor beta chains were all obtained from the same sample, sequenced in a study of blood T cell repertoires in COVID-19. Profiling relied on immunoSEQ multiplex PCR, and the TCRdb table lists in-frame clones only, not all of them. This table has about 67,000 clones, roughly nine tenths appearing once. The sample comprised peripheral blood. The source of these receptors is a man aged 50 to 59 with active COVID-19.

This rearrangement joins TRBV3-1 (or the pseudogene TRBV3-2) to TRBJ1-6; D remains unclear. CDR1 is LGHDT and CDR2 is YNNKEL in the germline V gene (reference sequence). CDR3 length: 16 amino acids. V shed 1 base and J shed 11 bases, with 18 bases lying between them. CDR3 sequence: CASSQGPLYNGAPLHF. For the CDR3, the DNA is TGTGCCAGCAGCCAAGGGCCGTTGTACAACGGGGCACCCCTCCACTTT.

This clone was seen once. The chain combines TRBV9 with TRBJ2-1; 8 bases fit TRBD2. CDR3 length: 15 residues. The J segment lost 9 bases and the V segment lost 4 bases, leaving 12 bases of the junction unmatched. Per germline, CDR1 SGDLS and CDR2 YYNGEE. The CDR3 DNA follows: TGTGCCAGCAGCCCCGAGGTAGCGGGGCGGAGTGAGCAGTTCTTC. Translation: CASSPEVAGRSEQFF.

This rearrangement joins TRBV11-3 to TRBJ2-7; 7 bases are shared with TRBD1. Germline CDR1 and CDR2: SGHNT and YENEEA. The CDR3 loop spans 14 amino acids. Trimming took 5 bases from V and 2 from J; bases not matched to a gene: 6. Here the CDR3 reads CASSLRDSTYEQYF. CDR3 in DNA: TGTGCCAGCAGCCTCCGGGACAGCACCTACGAGCAGTACTTC.

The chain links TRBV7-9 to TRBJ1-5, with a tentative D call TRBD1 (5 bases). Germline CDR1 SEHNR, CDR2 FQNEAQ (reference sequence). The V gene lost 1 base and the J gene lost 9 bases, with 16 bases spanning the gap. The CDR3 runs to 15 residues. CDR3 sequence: CASSLDWAQGGPQHF. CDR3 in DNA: TGTGCCAGCAGCTTAGATTGGGCTCAGGGAGGGCCCCAGCATTTT.

CDR3 in amino acids: CASSGRDRVTSRTSGNTIYF. For the CDR3, the DNA is TGTGCCAGCAGCGGCCGGGACAGGGTGACCTCGCGGACCTCTGGAAACACCATATATTTT. The chain has TRBV9 and TRBJ1-3, with 9 positions matching TRBD1. Germline lookup yields CDR1 SGDLS and CDR2 YYNGEE. The trim removed 3 bases at V and 0 bases at J, leaving 16 bases unmatched. The CDR3 is 20 residues long.

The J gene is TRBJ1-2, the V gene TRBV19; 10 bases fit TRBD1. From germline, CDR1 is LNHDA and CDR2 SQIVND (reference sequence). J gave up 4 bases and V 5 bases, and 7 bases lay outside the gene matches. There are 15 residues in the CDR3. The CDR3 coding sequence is TGTGCCAGTAGTGACAGGGGGCGCGAGGGCTATGGCTACACCTTC. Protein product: CASSDRGREGYGYTF.

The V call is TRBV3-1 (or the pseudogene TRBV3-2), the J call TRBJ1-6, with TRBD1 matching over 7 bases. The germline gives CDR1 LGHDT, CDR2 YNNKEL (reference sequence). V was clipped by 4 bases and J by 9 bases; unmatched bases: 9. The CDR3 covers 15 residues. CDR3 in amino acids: CASSPETGSSSPLHF. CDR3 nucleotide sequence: TGTGCCAGCAGCCCTGAGACAGGGAGTAGTTCACCCCTCCACTTT.

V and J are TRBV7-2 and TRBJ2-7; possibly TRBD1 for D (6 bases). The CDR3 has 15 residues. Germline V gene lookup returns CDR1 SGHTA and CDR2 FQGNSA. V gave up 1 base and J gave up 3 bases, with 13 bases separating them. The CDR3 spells CASSLVTVGGYEQYF. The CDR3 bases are TGTGCCAGCAGCTTAGTAACAGTAGGGGGCTACGAGCAGTACTTC.

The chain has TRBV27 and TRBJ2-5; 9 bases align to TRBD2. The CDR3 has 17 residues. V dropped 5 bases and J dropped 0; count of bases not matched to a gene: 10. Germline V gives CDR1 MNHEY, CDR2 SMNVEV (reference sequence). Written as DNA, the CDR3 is TGTGCCAGCAGTCCGTGGCAGCGGGGGGCCAACCAAGAGACCCAGTACTTC. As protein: CASSPWQRGANQETQYF.

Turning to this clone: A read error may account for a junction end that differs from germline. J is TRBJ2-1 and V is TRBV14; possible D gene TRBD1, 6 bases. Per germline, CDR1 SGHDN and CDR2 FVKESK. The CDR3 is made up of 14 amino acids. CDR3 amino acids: CASSHRDSYDEQFF. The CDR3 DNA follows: TGTGCCAGCAGTCACAGGGATTCCTACGATGAGCAGTTCTTC.

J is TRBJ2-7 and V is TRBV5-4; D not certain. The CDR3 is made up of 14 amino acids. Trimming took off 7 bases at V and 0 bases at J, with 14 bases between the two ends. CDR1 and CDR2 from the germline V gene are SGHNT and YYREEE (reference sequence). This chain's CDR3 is CASSSSVNSYEQYF. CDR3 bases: TGTGCCAGCTCCTCCTCAGTGAACTCCTACGAGCAGTACTTC.

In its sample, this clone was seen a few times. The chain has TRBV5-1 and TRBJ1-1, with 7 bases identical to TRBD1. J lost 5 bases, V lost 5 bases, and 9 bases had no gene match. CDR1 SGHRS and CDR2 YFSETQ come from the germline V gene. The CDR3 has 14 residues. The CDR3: CASRPTGTKTEAFF. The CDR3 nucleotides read TGCGCCAGCAGGCCGACAGGGACGAAAACTGAAGCTTTCTTT.

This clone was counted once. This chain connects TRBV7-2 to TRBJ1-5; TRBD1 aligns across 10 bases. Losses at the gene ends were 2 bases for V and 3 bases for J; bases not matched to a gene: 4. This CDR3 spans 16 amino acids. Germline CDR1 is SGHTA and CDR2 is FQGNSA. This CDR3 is CASSLRTGGSNQPQHF. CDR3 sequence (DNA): TGTGCCAGCAGCTTAAGGACAGGGGGATCCAATCAGCCCCAGCATTTT.

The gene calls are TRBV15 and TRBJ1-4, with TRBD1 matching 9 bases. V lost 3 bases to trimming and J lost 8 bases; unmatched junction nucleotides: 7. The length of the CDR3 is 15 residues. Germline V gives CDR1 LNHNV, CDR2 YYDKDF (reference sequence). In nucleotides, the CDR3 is TGTGCCACCAGCAGGTCCGGGACAGGGAACGAAAAACTGTTTTTT. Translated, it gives CATSRSGTGNEKLFF.

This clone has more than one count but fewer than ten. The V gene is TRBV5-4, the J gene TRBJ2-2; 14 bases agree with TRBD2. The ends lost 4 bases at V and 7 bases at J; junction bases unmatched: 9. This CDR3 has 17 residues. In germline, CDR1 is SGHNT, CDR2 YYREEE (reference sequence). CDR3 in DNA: TGTGCCAGCAGCCCACCGGGACTAGCGGGAGCTCGCGGGGAGCTGTTTTTT. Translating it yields CASSPPGLAGARGELFF.

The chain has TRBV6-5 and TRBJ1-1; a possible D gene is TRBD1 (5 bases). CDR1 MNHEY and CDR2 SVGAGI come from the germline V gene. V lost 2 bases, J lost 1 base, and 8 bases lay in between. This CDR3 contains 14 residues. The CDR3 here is CASSYRQSNTEAFF. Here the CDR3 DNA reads TGTGCCAGCAGTTACAGACAGTCGAACACTGAAGCTTTCTTT.

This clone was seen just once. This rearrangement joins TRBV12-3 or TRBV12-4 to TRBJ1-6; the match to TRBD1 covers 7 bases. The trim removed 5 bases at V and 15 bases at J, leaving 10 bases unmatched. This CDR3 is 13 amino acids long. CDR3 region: CASSTRQGDRLHF. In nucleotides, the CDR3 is TGTGCCAGCAGTACAAGACAGGGCGATCGCCTCCACTTT.

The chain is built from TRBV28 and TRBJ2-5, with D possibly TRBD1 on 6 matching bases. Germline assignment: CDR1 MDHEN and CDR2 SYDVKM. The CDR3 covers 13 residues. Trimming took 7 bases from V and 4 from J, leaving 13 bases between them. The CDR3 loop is CASKNRARETQYF. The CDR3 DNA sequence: TGTGCCAGCAAGAACAGGGCCAGAGAGACCCAGTACTTC.

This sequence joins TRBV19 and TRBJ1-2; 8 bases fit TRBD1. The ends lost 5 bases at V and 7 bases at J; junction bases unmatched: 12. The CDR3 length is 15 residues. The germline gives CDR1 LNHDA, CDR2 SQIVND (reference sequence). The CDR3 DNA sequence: TGTGCCAGTAGTCGAGACGGACAGGGCCTCGGTGGCTACACCTTC. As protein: CASSRDGQGLGGYTF.

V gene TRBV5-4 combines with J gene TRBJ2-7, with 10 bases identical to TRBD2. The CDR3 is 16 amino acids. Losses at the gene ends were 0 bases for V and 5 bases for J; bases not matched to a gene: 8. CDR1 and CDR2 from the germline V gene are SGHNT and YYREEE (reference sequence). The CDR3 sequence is CASSLGFRTSGDEQYF. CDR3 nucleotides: TGTGCCAGCAGCTTGGGTTTCCGGACTAGCGGAGACGAGCAGTACTTC.

CDR3 protein: CASSRTAASSRDTQYF. DNA for the CDR3: TGTGCCAGCAGTCGAACCGCGGCCTCATCTCGAGATACGCAGTATTTT. This chain joins TRBV6-2 or TRBV6-3 and TRBJ2-3; D unresolved. V was trimmed by 5 bases and J by 5 bases, leaving 20 bases between them. The CDR3 runs 16 residues. Germline CDR1 and CDR2: MNHEY and SVGEGT.

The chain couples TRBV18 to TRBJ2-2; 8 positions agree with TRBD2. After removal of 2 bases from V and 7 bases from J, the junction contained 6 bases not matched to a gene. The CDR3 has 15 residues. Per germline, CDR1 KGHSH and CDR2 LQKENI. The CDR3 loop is CASSPSGRGNGELFF. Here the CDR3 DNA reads TGTGCCAGCTCACCAAGCGGGAGAGGGAACGGGGAGCTGTTTTTT.

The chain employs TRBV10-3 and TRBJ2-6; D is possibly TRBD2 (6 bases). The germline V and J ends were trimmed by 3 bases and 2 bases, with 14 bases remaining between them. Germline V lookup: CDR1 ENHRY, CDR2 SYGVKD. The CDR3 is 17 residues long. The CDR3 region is CAISERKGGAGANVLTF. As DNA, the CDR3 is TGTGCCATCAGTGAAAGGAAAGGAGGGGCTGGGGCCAACGTCCTGACTTTC.

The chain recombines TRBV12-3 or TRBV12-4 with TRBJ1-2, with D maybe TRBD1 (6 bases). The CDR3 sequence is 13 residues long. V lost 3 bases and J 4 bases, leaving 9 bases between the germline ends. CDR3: CASSFRGAYGYTF. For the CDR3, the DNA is TGTGCCAGCAGTTTTCGGGGGGCCTATGGCTACACCTTC.

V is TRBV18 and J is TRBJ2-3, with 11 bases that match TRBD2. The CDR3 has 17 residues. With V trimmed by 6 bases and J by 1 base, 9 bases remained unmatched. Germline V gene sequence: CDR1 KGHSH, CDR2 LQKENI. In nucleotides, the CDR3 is TGTGCCAGCTCGCCGTTACTAGCGGGGGTTGGCACAGATACGCAGTATTTT. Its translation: CASSPLLAGVGTDTQYF.